These 4 T cell receptor beta chains originate from one sample sequenced in a study of cytomegalovirus exposure and HLA in healthy donors. The study ran its PCR with 60 Vbeta and 13 Jbeta primers. Method: immunoSEQ multiplex PCR; TCRdb's copy keeps in-frame clones and lacks some. The sample shows roughly 130,000 clones, around 81% of them seen only once. The sequenced sample consisted of PBMCs. The receptors derive from a woman between 50 and 59 years old in good health and CMV-seronegative.

The J gene is TRBJ2-2, the V gene TRBV19, with 8 nucleotides matching TRBD2. Germline CDR1 and CDR2: LNHDA and SQIVND (reference sequence). This CDR3 contains 14 residues. V gave up 5 bases and J gave up 3 bases; unmatched junction bases: 2. The CDR3 nucleotides read TGTGCCAGTAGTCCTAGCGGGTACACCGGGGAGCTGTTTTTT. Protein sequence: CASSPSGYTGELFF.

The sample holds one count of this clone. The V gene is TRBV2, the J gene TRBJ1-2; TRBD1 matches 9 bases. The germline V gene encodes CDR1 SNHLY and CDR2 FYNNEI. After removal of 8 bases from V and 8 bases from J, the junction contained 15 bases not matched to a gene. This CDR3 is 15 amino acids long. The CDR3 protein is CASGEDTGGAGGYTF. As DNA, the CDR3 is TGTGCCAGCGGGGAGGATACAGGGGGCGCGGGGGGCTACACCTTC.

This chain links TRBV2 with TRBJ2-7; the match to TRBD2 covers 7 bases. The V gene end was trimmed by 5 bases and the J gene end by 5 bases; junction bases not matched to a gene: 15. Germline CDR1 SNHLY, CDR2 FYNNEI. There are 16 residues in the CDR3. CDR3 DNA sequence: TGTGCCAGCAGTAACCGTTCCGGGAGGAGGCCCCACGAGCAGTACTTC. Amino acid sequence: CASSNRSGRRPHEQYF.

The chain uses TRBV5-1 and TRBJ2-1; D is ambiguous. This CDR3 comprises 14 residues. V was clipped by 0 bases and J by 0 bases, with 4 bases between them. Germline CDR1 and CDR2: SGHRS and YFSETQ. CDR3 in amino acids: CASSLGSSYNEQFF. CDR3 nucleotide sequence: TGCGCCAGCAGCTTGGGGAGCTCCTACAATGAGCAGTTCTTC.